Presented here are 16 T cell receptor beta chains from one specimen sequenced in a study of response to subunit inactivated influenza vaccine. TCRdb recomputed calls from the RT-PCR reads with MiXCR, one row per CDR3 protein. This table holds roughly 500,000 distinct CDR3 sequences, about 17% found once. The sequenced sample was CD4+ T cells sorted from PBMCs, obtained about 24 months after vaccination. These receptors came from a man between 50 and 69 years old who received an inactivated influenza vaccine.

The chain employs TRBV6-1 and TRBJ2-5; D is uncertain. Trimming removed 6 bases at V and 2 bases at J, with 10 bases between. CDR1 and CDR2 (germline): MNHNS, SASEGT. The CDR3 has 13 residues. The CDR3 sequence is CASRVDGQETQYF. The CDR3, as DNA: TGTGCCAGCAGGGTGGACGGACAAGAGACCCAGTACTTC.

The rearrangement joins TRBV4-3 to TRBJ2-1, with 10 nucleotides matching TRBD2. The J segment lost 1 base and the V segment lost 3 bases, leaving 3 bases of the junction unmatched. The length of the CDR3 is 16 residues. Germline V gene sequence: CDR1 LGHNA, CDR2 YSLEER. CDR3: CASSQTSGSSYNEQFF. CDR3 sequence (DNA): TGCGCCAGCAGCCAGACTAGCGGGTCGTCCTACAATGAGCAGTTCTTC.

The V call is TRBV12-3 or TRBV12-4, the J call TRBJ1-4, with a tentative D call TRBD1 (5 bases). V lost 8 bases, J lost 3 bases, and 13 bases lay in between. The CDR3 covers 14 residues. The CDR3 is CASRPAGANEKLFF. Here the CDR3 DNA reads TGTGCCAGCCGCCCCGCGGGGGCTAATGAAAAACTGTTTTTT.

V gene TRBV20-1 combines with J gene TRBJ2-5; maybe TRBD1 (5 bases). The length of the CDR3 is 14 residues. Germline V CDR1 and CDR2: DFQATT, SNEGSKA (reference sequence). V lost 6 bases to trimming and J lost 1 base, with 15 bases between them. The CDR3 sequence: CSATTGHLQETQYF. CDR3 coding DNA: TGCAGTGCAACCACTGGACACCTCCAAGAGACCCAGTACTTC.

V and J are TRBV10-3 and TRBJ2-1; TRBD2 aligns across 10 bases. CDR1 and CDR2 from the germline V gene are ENHRY and SYGVKD. This CDR3 spans 15 amino acids. The ends lost 0 bases at V and 5 bases at J; junction bases unmatched: 1. The CDR3 DNA follows: TGTGCCATCAGTGAGTCCCTAGCGGGGGACAATGAGCAGTTCTTC. Translation: CAISESLAGDNEQFF.

The rearrangement uses TRBV5-5 and TRBJ2-1; 11 positions agree with TRBD2. The CDR3 covers 17 residues. CDR1 and CDR2 (germline): SGHKS, YYEKEE (reference sequence). V gave up 4 bases and J gave up 2 bases; unmatched junction bases: 8. The CDR3 is CASSPRTSGLAYNEQFF. The CDR3 DNA reads TGTGCCAGCAGCCCCCGGACTAGCGGGTTGGCCTACAATGAGCAGTTCTTC.

This clonotype turned up a few times. V is TRBV6-2 or TRBV6-3 and J is TRBJ2-5, with 11 bases fitting TRBD2. CDR3 length equals 15 residues. Germline-derived CDR1 and CDR2 are MNHEY and SVGEGT. V lost 6 bases, J lost 5 bases, and 8 bases stayed unmatched. The CDR3 bases are TGTGCCAGCAGGAGTAGCGGGGGGGCCGGGGAGACCCAGTACTTC. Protein: CASRSSGGAGETQYF.

This clonotype was observed at least ten times. The gene calls are TRBV20-1 and TRBJ1-1, with a weak D call TRBD1 (6 bases). The CDR3 runs 14 residues. From germline, CDR1 is DFQATT and CDR2 SNEGSKA (reference sequence). The germline V and J ends were trimmed by 3 bases and 1 base, with 12 bases remaining between them. Here the CDR3 reads CSARMGHANTEAFF. CDR3 nucleotides: TGCAGTGCTAGGATGGGACACGCGAACACTGAAGCTTTCTTT.

In regard to this clonotype: A junction boundary mismatches the germline segment, possibly from a read error. V and J are TRBV27 and TRBJ2-3; TRBD2 matches 8 bases. Germline V lookup: CDR1 MNHEY, CDR2 SMNVEV (reference sequence). CDR3 length equals 15 residues. The CDR3: CASLGYGRAGDPYLF. DNA of the CDR3: TGTGCCAGCCTGGGCTATGGCAGAGCGGGAGACCCCTACCTTTTT.

The V and J genes are TRBV11-2 and TRBJ1-5; D not certain. The CDR3 has 12 amino acids. Trimming stripped 5 bases from V and 6 bases from J, with 8 bases between. Germline loops: CDR1 SGHAT, CDR2 FQNNGV. For the CDR3, the DNA is TGTGCCAGCAGCAATTTAGGTCAGCCCCAGCATTTT. This sequence encodes CASSNLGQPQHF. The full variable domain, in which reference TRBV11-2 and TRBJ1-5 provide the parts outside the CDR3, is EAGVAQSPRYKIIEKRQSVAFWCNPISGHATLYWYQQILGQGPKLLIQFQNNGVVDDSQLPKDRFSAERLKGVDSTLKIQPAKLEDSAVYLCASSNLGQPQHFGDGTRLSIL.

This clonotype was seen more than once but under ten times. As DNA, the CDR3 is TGTGCCAGCAGGGTCACAGGGTCAAACACCGGGGAGCTGTTTTTT. Encoded protein: CASRVTGSNTGELFF. The chain has TRBV12-3 or TRBV12-4 and TRBJ2-2; D perhaps matches TRBD1 (6 bases). The CDR3 covers 15 residues. V lost 6 bases and J 2 bases, leaving 13 bases between the germline ends.

The chain uses TRBV5-1 and TRBJ2-1; D is possibly TRBD1 (5 bases). Trimming stripped 4 bases from V and 13 bases from J, with 15 bases between. The CDR3 length is 12 residues. Germline CDR1 reads SGHRS; CDR2 reads YFSETQ. This chain's CDR3 is CASSIGAGQQFF. The CDR3 nucleotides read TGCGCCAGCAGCATTGGGGCCGGCCAACAGTTCTTC.

The table lists this clonotype with a few counts. J is TRBJ2-1 and V is TRBV20-1, with 7 bases fitting TRBD2. Germline CDR1 and CDR2: DFQATT and SNEGSKA (reference sequence). This CDR3 is 16 amino acids long. With 2 bases clipped from V and 6 bases from J, the junction kept 13 bases outside the gene matches. The CDR3 bases are TGCAGTGCTAGAAGGACTAGAGGACTTTCATCCAATGAGCAGTTCTTC. It specifies CSARRTRGLSSNEQFF.

V gene TRBV20-1 combines with J gene TRBJ1-1; 7 nucleotides agree with TRBD1. The CDR3 totals 15 residues. The germline V gene encodes CDR1 DFQATT and CDR2 SNEGSKA (reference sequence). V lost 0 bases, J lost 8 bases, and 12 bases stayed unmatched. In nucleotides, the CDR3 is TGCAGTGCTAGAGATCCGACAGGGAGTGAACTCGAAGCTTTCTTT. It yields the protein CSARDPTGSELEAFF.

The CDR3 reads CSAREGRSNQPQHF. In DNA, the CDR3 is TGCAGTGCTAGGGAAGGGCGCAGCAATCAGCCCCAGCATTTT. This chain uses TRBV20-1 with TRBJ1-5; no clear D. The ends were cut back, 3 bases at V and 1 base at J, with 10 bases in the middle. This CDR3 has 14 residues. Germline V CDR1 and CDR2: DFQATT, SNEGSKA (reference sequence).

This clonotype was detected a few times. CDR3 DNA: TGTGCCAGCAGCCAACTTTCGGAGGGCTACACCTTC. Protein product: CASSQLSEGYTF. The chain is built from TRBV3-1 and TRBJ1-2; D gene uncertain. Germline lookup yields CDR1 LGHDT and CDR2 YNNKEL (reference sequence). Trimming shortened V by 2 bases and J by 8 bases, and 9 bases separated the two germline ends. This CDR3 is 12 amino acids long.